This TCR beta chain was sequenced during a study of T cell repertoires in cytomegalovirus infection. At the level of the study: Public signatures in TCR beta pointed to CMV infection and matching HLA type. Study-wide results and caveats: HLA-C-restricted, CMV-specific TCR beta clonotypes were dominant ex vivo.

TCRdb re-called the reads through MiXCR, storing one row per CDR3 protein. This sample has about 570,000 distinct CDR3 sequences; about 39% occur once, and the top ten carry 48%. This CDR3 comprises 15 residues. The germline V gene has CDR1 SGHAT and CDR2 FQNNGV. This clonotype was found a few times. Its antigen is currently unknown. Germline and junction disagree at one end, which may indicate a read error. The sequence came from a human donor in good health (CMV status not recorded). Some clones in this sample may be carry-over from other donors' samples. This rearrangement joins TRBV11-2 to TRBJ2-3, with D tentatively TRBD1 (6 bases). Sequenced here: cultured PBMCs, sampled from culture after CMV antigen stimulation. The CDR3: CASRSVGASRDTQYF. CDR3 bases: TGTGCCAGCAGATCAGTGGGGGCGAGCAGAGATACGCAGTATTTT.